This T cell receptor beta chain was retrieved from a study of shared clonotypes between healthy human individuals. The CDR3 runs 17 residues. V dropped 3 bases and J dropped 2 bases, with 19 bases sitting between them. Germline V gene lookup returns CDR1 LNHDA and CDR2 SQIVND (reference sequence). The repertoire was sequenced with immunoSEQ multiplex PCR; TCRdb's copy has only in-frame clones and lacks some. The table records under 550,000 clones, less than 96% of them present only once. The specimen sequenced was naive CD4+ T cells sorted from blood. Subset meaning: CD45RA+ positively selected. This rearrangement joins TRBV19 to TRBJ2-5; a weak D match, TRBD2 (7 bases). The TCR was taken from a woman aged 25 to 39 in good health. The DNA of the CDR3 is TGTGCCAGTAGTATCTTCGGAGGCGGGGGCGTGCAAGAGACCCAGTACTTC. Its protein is CASSIFGGGGVQETQYF.